These T cell receptor beta chains were read from a single sample in a study of blood T cell repertoires in COVID-19. The data were produced by immunoSEQ multiplex PCR, yet TCRdb's version contains in-frame clones alone and is incomplete. The sample contains 250,000 to 300,000 clones, 81% of which appear only once. The sequenced sample was peripheral blood. These receptors all stem from a woman in her sixties with active or convalescent COVID-19. CDR3s include the opening cysteine and the closing phenylalanine or tryptophan. A D gene is named only where the DNA matches it firmly. Clone size appears in some rows only: once, few, many, or a class for an expanded clone.

V gene	clone size	D gene	CDR3 length	J gene	CDR3 protein	CDR3 DNA
TRBV7-3	-	TRBD2	18	TRBJ2-5	CASSSSSGGALLQETQYF	TGTGCCAGCAGCTCCTCTAGCGGGGGGGCCCTGCTACAAGAGACCCAGTACTTC
TRBV12-5	few	TRBD2	17	TRBJ2-1	CASGRTSGGARYNEQFF	TGTGCTAGTGGCCGCACTAGCGGGGGGGCCCGCTACAATGAGCAGTTCTTC
TRBV27	-	TRBD1	14	TRBJ2-7	CASSPTGGVYEQYF	TGTGCCAGCAGTCCGACAGGGGGAGTTTACGAGCAGTACTTC
TRBV5-1	-	TRBD1	16	TRBJ2-2	CASSYEGGLNTGELFF	TGCGCCAGCAGCTACGAAGGGGGCCTGAACACCGGGGAGCTGTTTTTT
TRBV7-9	-	-	14	TRBJ2-2	CASSPPGGNGELFF	TGTGCCAGCAGCCCCCCAGGGGGGAACGGGGAGCTGTTTTTT
TRBV7-3	-	-	14	TRBJ2-7	CASAPTGEPHEQYF	TGTGCCAGCGCCCCGACCGGGGAACCCCACGAGCAGTACTTC
TRBV19	-	-	15	TRBJ1-1	CASSYLRGADTEAFF	TGTGCCAGTAGCTACCTCAGGGGTGCGGACACTGAAGCTTTCTTT
TRBV3-1/TRBV3-2	-	TRBD2	15	TRBJ2-2	CASNLAGGLAGELFF	TGTGCCAGCAACCTAGCGGGGGGGCTCGCCGGGGAGCTGTTTTTT
TRBV9	-	-	13	TRBJ1-2	CASSPRPGYGYTF	TGTGCCAGCAGCCCCCGCCCCGGCTATGGCTACACCTTC
TRBV10-3	-	-	13	TRBJ1-5	CAISVDTNQPQHF	TGTGCCATCAGTGTGGACACCAATCAGCCCCAGCATTTT
TRBV5-1	-	-	14	TRBJ2-3	CASRMVTSTDTQYF	TGCGCCAGCAGAATGGTCACTAGCACAGATACGCAGTATTTT
TRBV7-9	-	-	13	TRBJ1-5	CASTRTSNQPQHF	TGTGCCAGCACTCGCACCAGTAATCAGCCCCAGCATTTT
TRBV30	-	TRBD2	17	TRBJ2-1	CACKRESGGAGGNEQFF	TGTGCCTGCAAGCGGGAAAGCGGGGGGGCTGGGGGCAATGAGCAGTTCTTC
TRBV18	-	-	15	TRBJ2-1	CASSPSGLDTSGQFF	TGTGCCAGCTCACCTTCGGGACTCGACACCTCTGGGCAGTTCTTC
TRBV3-1/TRBV3-2	-	-	14	TRBJ1-1	CASSQRGMNTEAFF	TGTGCCAGCAGCCAAAGGGGCATGAACACTGAAGCTTTCTTT
TRBV11-2	-	-	14	TRBJ1-2	CASSLSDRYYGYTF	TGTGCCAGCAGCCTATCGGACAGATACTATGGCTACACCTTC
TRBV4-2	-	-	15	TRBJ2-2	CASSQERGAAGELFF	TGTGCCAGCAGCCAAGAACGGGGGGCGGCCGGGGAGCTGTTTTTT
TRBV7-3	-	-	16	TRBJ1-1	CASSLDPRGWGGEAFF	TGTGCCAGCAGCTTAGACCCCAGGGGTTGGGGTGGTGAAGCTTTCTTT
TRBV7-2	once	TRBD1	18	TRBJ1-6	CASSVVDRGNPYNSPLHF	TGTGCCAGCAGCGTCGTGGACAGGGGAAACCCTTATAATTCACCCCTCCACTTT
TRBV6-2/TRBV6-3	-	TRBD1	17	TRBJ1-1	CASSYADRGRWDTEAFF	TGTGCCAGCAGTTACGCAGACAGGGGGCGGTGGGACACTGAAGCTTTCTTT
TRBV18	-	-	14	TRBJ2-1	CASSRTGLYNEQFF	TGTGCCAGCTCACGGACAGGACTATACAATGAGCAGTTCTTC
TRBV7-9	once	TRBD1	15	TRBJ1-4	CASSALTGPYEKLFF	TGTGCCAGCAGCGCACTGACAGGGCCATATGAAAAACTGTTTTTT
TRBV6-5	-	TRBD1	15	TRBJ2-1	CASSYAPGQGAEQFF	TGTGCCAGCAGTTACGCCCCAGGACAGGGGGCTGAGCAGTTCTTC
TRBV7-6	-	-	16	TRBJ2-1	CASSLGSRGSYNEQFF	TGTGCCAGCAGCTTAGGGAGCAGGGGCTCCTACAATGAGCAGTTCTTC
TRBV3-1/TRBV3-2	-	-	13	TRBJ2-7	CASSHRAGYEQYF	TGTGCCAGCAGCCATCGGGCGGGGTACGAGCAGTACTTC
TRBV19	once	-	17	TRBJ2-3	CASSIGAALFGTDTQYF	TGTGCCAGTAGTATAGGGGCTGCGCTATTCGGCACAGATACGCAGTATTTT
TRBV29-1	-	-	13	TRBJ1-3	CSVAGLSGNTIYF	TGCAGCGTCGCAGGGCTCTCTGGAAACACCATATATTTT
TRBV6-6	few	TRBD1	15	TRBJ2-3	CASSAGTGGTDTQYF	TGTGCCAGCAGCGCCGGGACAGGGGGCACAGATACGCAGTATTTT
TRBV9	-	-	14	TRBJ2-7	CASSEEGSSYEQYF	TGTGCCAGCAGCGAGGAGGGAAGCTCCTACGAGCAGTACTTC
TRBV5-1	-	-	15	TRBJ1-3	CASSLAENSGNTIYF	TGCGCCAGCAGCTTGGCCGAGAACTCTGGAAACACCATATATTTT
TRBV27	-	TRBD1	12	TRBJ2-5	CASSWTGETQYF	TGTGCCAGCAGTTGGACAGGAGAGACCCAGTACTTC
TRBV4-1	once	-	16	TRBJ1-2	CASSLPVRGSNYGYTF	TGCGCCAGCAGCCTACCCGTCCGGGGATCCAACTATGGCTACACCTTC
TRBV5-1	-	-	14	TRBJ2-3	CASSFAGDTDTQYF	TGCGCCAGCAGCTTTGCAGGTGACACAGATACGCAGTATTTT
TRBV4-1	-	-	15	TRBJ1-4	CASSQVTGLSEKLFF	TGCGCCAGCAGCCAAGTAACGGGTTTAAGTGAAAAACTGTTTTTT
TRBV19	few	TRBD1	15	TRBJ1-2	CATSTSLGGADGYTF	TGTGCCACCTCTACCTCTCTAGGGGGCGCGGATGGCTACACCTTC
TRBV3-1/TRBV3-2	once	-	12	TRBJ1-2	CASRSGGYGYTF	TGTGCCAGCAGGTCGGGGGGGTACGGCTACACCTTC
TRBV7-2	-	TRBD1	14	TRBJ2-5	CASSPRGGRETQYF	TGTGCCAGCAGCCCCCGAGGGGGCCGGGAGACCCAGTACTTC
TRBV7-2	-	TRBD1	18	TRBJ1-1	CASSLGRGGGQGTTEAFF	TGTGCCAGCAGCTTAGGACGTGGGGGGGGACAGGGAACGACTGAAGCTTTCTTT
TRBV5-1	-	-	15	TRBJ1-2	CASSFSLQGQGGYTF	TGCGCCAGCAGCTTCAGCCTACAGGGACAAGGCGGCTACACCTTC
TRBV9	-	TRBD1	14	TRBJ1-1	CASSAKTGGTEAFF	TGTGCCAGCAGCGCAAAGACAGGGGGCACTGAAGCTTTCTTT